The sequence of this T cell receptor (beta chain) was determined in a study of molecular identifiers for immune sequencing clone quantification. Overall study: The replicate experiment used RNA from around 20,000 or 99,000 naive CD8 cells. This RNA was split into five aliquots, and four of them were sequenced. Study results and caveats: Jurkat TCR RNA from one cell was spiked into about 1 million naive cells, and it was reportedly detectable there. Underestimation of highly expanded clone sizes could arise where identical TCR molecules share a barcode.

Note on this clonotype: Antigen unknown.

TCRdb redid the calling of the PCR reads with MiXCR, one entry per CDR3 protein. The sample yields around 460,000 distinct CDR3 sequences, 20% to 25% seen once. The CDR3 totals 14 residues. V lost 4 bases to trimming and J lost 5 bases, with 13 bases between them. Naive CD8 libraries used about 19,000 to 1,000,000 sorted cells and 10%, 30% or 50% RNA. The chain has TRBV12-3 or TRBV12-4 and TRBJ2-3; no firm D call. The sequencing input was naive CD8+ T cells from blood, with Jurkat cell RNA spiked in. The subset denotes: FACS-sorted CD8+CD4-CCR7+CD45RA+ naive T cells. The source of this sequence is a human donor in good health. Some libraries in this study had Jurkat cell RNA spiked in. The CDR3 is CASSSVLARDTQYF. In nucleotides, the CDR3 is TGTGCCAGCAGTTCGGTGTTGGCGAGAGATACGCAGTATTTT.